This is a list of T cell receptor beta chains from one sample in a study of regulatory T cells in long-lasting Graves disease. MiXCR was run by TCRdb on the multiplex PCR reads, yielding one entry per CDR3 protein. The sample has approximately 440,000 distinct CDR3 sequences, around a quarter seen once. The specimen was peripheral blood mononuclear cells (PBMCs), collected when the disease was refractory, from a patient treated with antithyroid drugs. The receptors were sampled from a female donor with Graves disease. Each CDR3 is given with its conserved first and last residue. Fields, in order: J gene, D gene, clone size, V gene, CDR3 protein, CDR3 DNA. D genes are given only for firm matches. Rows may omit the clone size; those that give it use once, few, many or a size class.

TRBJ1-2	TRBD1	few	TRBV4-3	CASSQGPGQDRNYGYTF	TGCGCCAGCAGCCAAGGCCCGGGACAGGACCGTAACTATGGCTACACCTTC
TRBJ1-5	.	many	TRBV28	CASSLFRDIGNQPQHF	TGTGCCAGCAGTTTGTTTCGCGACATAGGAAATCAGCCCCAGCATTTT
TRBJ2-7	TRBD2	.	TRBV20-1	CSASGASGRAHEQYF	TGCAGTGCTAGTGGGGCTAGCGGGAGGGCCCACGAGCAGTACTTC
TRBJ1-1	.	many	TRBV19	CASISTGRTNTEAFF	TGTGCCAGTATAAGCACAGGGAGGACGAACACTGAAGCTTTCTTT
TRBJ2-2	.	many	TRBV2	CASRFQGRTGELFF	TGTGCCAGCAGGTTTCAGGGCCGCACCGGGGAGCTGTTTTTT
TRBJ2-2	.	few	TRBV20-1	CSARDLSRGNTGELFF	TGCAGTGCTAGAGATCTCTCGAGGGGAAACACCGGGGAGCTGTTTTTT
TRBJ1-5	.	.	TRBV19	CASSIQALSNQPQHF	TGTGCCAGTAGTATACAAGCCCTTAGCAATCAGCCCCAGCATTTT
TRBJ1-4	.	few	TRBV4-1	CASSQDRGGEKLFF	TGCGCCAGCAGCCAAGATCGGGGAGGCGAAAAACTGTTTTTT
TRBJ2-1	.	.	TRBV19	CASSIGESPFF	TGTGCCAGTAGTATTGGGGAATCCCCGTTCTTC
TRBJ2-7	.	.	TRBV27	CASSIRWGPSYEQYF	TGTGCCAGCAGTATACGCTGGGGACCGTCTTACGAGCAGTACTTC
TRBJ1-1	.	.	TRBV20-1	CSARGLGGTEAFF	TGCAGTGCTAGAGGCCTGGGAGGCACTGAAGCTTTCTTT
TRBJ2-2	.	.	TRBV6-1	CASSPTRGPGELFF	TGTGCCAGCAGCCCTACCAGGGGACCCGGGGAGCTGTTTTTT
TRBJ1-5	.	.	TRBV12-3/TRBV12-4	CAGSFRNQPQHF	TGTGCCGGCAGTTTTCGAAATCAGCCCCAGCATTTT
TRBJ2-2	.	.	TRBV20-1	CRVEGGRVSGELFF	TGCAGAGTAGAGGGGGGTAGGGTATCCGGGGAGCTGTTTTTT
TRBJ1-2	.	few	TRBV6-2/TRBV6-3	CASSDPLQRKPLHGYTF	TGTGCCAGCAGCGACCCATTACAGCGAAAACCATTACATGGCTACACCTTC
TRBJ1-2	.	many	TRBV2	CASSETQGDRYGYTF	TGTGCCAGCAGTGAAACTCAGGGAGATAGGTATGGCTACACCTTC
TRBJ1-4	TRBD1	.	TRBV18	CASSRPGQSNEKLFF	TGTGCCAGCTCACGGCCGGGACAGAGTAATGAAAAACTGTTTTTT
TRBJ2-7	TRBD2	few	TRBV27	CASSLGGTSGHEQYF	TGTGCCAGCAGTTTGGGAGGGACTAGCGGCCACGAGCAGTACTTC
TRBJ2-2	.	.	TRBV7-9	CARPGDVAGELFF	TGTGCCAGACCCGGAGATGTGGCCGGGGAGCTGTTTTTT
TRBJ1-5	.	.	TRBV3-1	CASSQDSQGRQPQHF	TGTGCCAGCAGCCAAGATTCTCAGGGGAGGCAGCCCCAGCATTTT
TRBJ2-7	.	many	TRBV29-1	CSVAHGSTPYEQYF	TGCAGCGTTGCTCACGGGAGTACTCCCTACGAGCAGTACTTC
TRBJ2-5	.	few	TRBV15	CATSREGTVREVPQETQYF	TGTGCCACCAGCAGAGAGGGGACAGTAAGGGAGGTCCCTCAAGAGACCCAGTACTTC
TRBJ1-1	TRBD1	.	TRBV6-1	CASSNRGLGTEAFF	TGTGCCAGCTCTAACAGGGGGCTTGGGACTGAAGCTTTCTTT
TRBJ2-2	.	many	TRBV12-3/TRBV12-4	CASSLVRRDGELFF	TGTGCCAGCAGTTTAGTTCGGAGGGATGGGGAGCTGTTTTTT
TRBJ2-2	.	.	TRBV19	CASRPTSTAGELFF	TGTGCCAGTAGGCCGACTAGTACGGCCGGGGAGCTGTTTTTT
TRBJ2-4	.	.	TRBV29-1	CSVDSASNIQYF	TGCAGCGTTGATAGCGCGAGTAACATTCAGTACTTC
TRBJ1-1	.	many	TRBV6-5	CASSYSIRGNTEAFF	TGTGCCAGCAGTTACTCGATTCGTGGGAACACTGAAGCTTTCTTT
TRBJ2-1	TRBD2	.	TRBV7-9	CASSLLAGGLRGPEQFF	TGTGCCAGCAGCTTACTAGCGGGAGGGCTTAGGGGTCCTGAGCAGTTCTTC
TRBJ2-7	.	many	TRBV2	CASSVRAITYEQYF	TGTGCCAGCAGTGTCAGGGCGATCACCTACGAGCAGTACTTC
TRBJ1-5	TRBD1	.	TRBV27	CASSLSQTGAGNQPQHF	TGTGCCAGCAGTTTATCGCAAACAGGGGCTGGGAATCAGCCCCAGCATTTT
TRBJ1-1	.	many	TRBV2	CASRSSGGTEAFF	TGTGCCAGCAGGAGTTCCGGCGGCACTGAAGCTTTCTTT
TRBJ2-3	.	.	TRBV28	CASSLSGVEDTQYF	TGTGCCAGCAGTTTATCGGGAGTGGAAGATACGCAGTATTTT
TRBJ2-7	TRBD2	.	TRBV13	CASSPSGLAGGYEQYF	TGTGCCAGCAGCCCGTCAGGACTAGCGGGTGGCTACGAGCAGTACTTC
TRBJ1-4	.	many	TRBV6-1	CASSEMDGNEKLFF	TGTGCCAGCAGTGAGATGGACGGGAATGAAAAACTGTTTTTT
TRBJ1-5	.	many	TRBV7-2	CASSPWLYSNQPQHF	TGTGCCAGCAGCCCCTGGCTGTATAGCAATCAGCCCCAGCATTTT
TRBJ1-1	.	.	TRBV19	CASSRSAQNTEAFF	TGTGCCAGTAGTAGGTCGGCTCAGAACACTGAAGCTTTCTTT
TRBJ2-1	TRBD2	.	TRBV27	CASSLSTSGNNEQFF	TGTGCCAGCAGTTTATCCACTAGCGGGAACAATGAGCAGTTCTTC
TRBJ1-2	.	few	TRBV5-1	CASSPDGAGNYGYTF	TGCGCCAGCAGCCCGGATGGGGCTGGCAACTATGGCTACACCTTC
TRBJ2-7	TRBD1	few	TRBV7-9	CASSKTGSYYEQYF	TGTGCCAGCAGTAAGACAGGGTCCTACTACGAGCAGTACTTC
TRBJ2-5	TRBD2	many	TRBV20-1	CSLKTSGRMETQYF	TGCAGTCTTAAGACTAGCGGGAGAATGGAGACCCAGTACTTC
TRBJ1-1	.	few	TRBV7-2	CASSSDLIRGGTEAFF	TGTGCCAGCAGCTCTGACCTCATAAGGGGGGGGACTGAAGCTTTCTTT
TRBJ1-6	.	many	TRBV11-3	CASSLNYNSPLHF	TGTGCCAGCAGCTTAAATTACAATTCACCCCTCCACTTT
TRBJ1-2	TRBD1	.	TRBV20-1	CSAENRQGYGYTF	TGCAGTGCAGAAAACCGACAGGGTTATGGCTACACCTTC
TRBJ2-4	TRBD1	.	TRBV19	CASSRGQGNIQYF	TGTGCCAGTAGTCGGGGACAGGGAAACATTCAGTACTTC
TRBJ1-1	.	.	TRBV6-5	CASSYASRVGDSEAFF	TGTGCCAGCAGTTACGCCTCCAGGGTCGGGGACTCTGAAGCTTTCTTT
TRBJ2-7	.	.	TRBV24-1	CATSQGATYEQYF	TGTGCCACCAGTCAGGGAGCGACCTACGAGCAGTACTTC
TRBJ2-5	TRBD2	many	TRBV2	CASSDPAGVKETQYF	TGTGCCAGCAGTGACCCAGCGGGAGTAAAAGAGACCCAGTACTTC
TRBJ1-4	.	many	TRBV12-3/TRBV12-4	CASSPEPFGEKLFF	TGTGCCAGCAGTCCGGAGCCTTTTGGTGAAAAACTGTTTTTT
TRBJ1-4	.	.	TRBV7-2	CASSSRDPRVEKLFF	TGTGCCAGCAGCAGCCGGGACCCCCGTGTAGAAAAACTGTTTTTT
TRBJ2-7	.	.	TRBV6-2/TRBV6-3	CATGDPFYEQYF	TGTGCCACAGGGGACCCGTTCTACGAGCAGTACTTC
TRBJ1-1	.	few	TRBV3-1	CASSQEAGEREAFF	TGTGCCAGCAGCCAAGAAGCGGGGGAGCGTGAAGCTTTCTTT
TRBJ2-7	TRBD2	few	TRBV5-1	CASSLETSGNYEQYF	TGCGCCAGCAGCTTGGAAACTAGCGGGAATTATGAGCAGTACTTC
TRBJ2-7	TRBD2	few	TRBV27	CASRDPGLAKYEQYF	TGTGCCAGCAGGGACCCGGGACTAGCGAAGTACGAGCAGTACTTC
TRBJ2-7	.	.	TRBV11-3	CASSLGTGWSYEQYF	TGTGCCAGCAGCTTAGGAACAGGCTGGTCCTACGAGCAGTACTTC
TRBJ1-1	.	.	TRBV2	CASSHPNEDEAFF	TGTGCCAGCAGCCATCCTAATGAAGATGAAGCTTTCTTT